This T cell receptor (beta chain) was captured in a study of T-cell reconstitution after alpha-beta-depleted transplantation in children. Trimming stripped 1 base from V and 3 bases from J, with 10 bases between. There are 14 residues in the CDR3. Germline CDR1 reads SQVTM; CDR2 reads ANQGSEA. General study findings and limits: A year had passed since transplant, and T-cell counts and diversity by then came mostly from newly produced T cells. About two months after transplant, alpha-beta T cells reportedly came from several hundred expanded graft clones. TCRbeta diversity was high at day 60 in some patients (a result of surviving recipient T cells and thymic progenitors).

During its preparation, the TCRbeta library received unique molecular identifiers. TCRdb processed the PCR reads anew with MiXCR; each CDR3 protein has one entry. This sample yields approximately 630,000 distinct CDR3 sequences, of which around 13% are seen a single time; roughly 0.84% belongs to the top ten. This clonotype was seen repeatedly, ten times or more. Its cognate antigen is unknown. This chain uses TRBV29-1 with TRBJ2-1; D uncertain. Sample: PBMCs, taken before TCRalphabeta/CD19-depleted stem cell transplant. The TCR comes from a girl aged 2-10 years with congenital amegakaryocytic thrombocytopenia, due to receive a stem cell transplant. The CDR3 coding sequence is TGCAGCGTTGAAGGCGATCTTCTCTACAATGAGCAGTTCTTC. It specifies CSVEGDLLYNEQFF.